This T cell receptor beta chain was sequenced during a study of blood T cell repertoires in COVID-19. Study in general: The samples span acute and convalescent COVID-19 from the United States, Italy and Spain. T cells, B-cell-depleted T cells, or PBMCs supplied cDNA or gDNA.

Germline lookup yields CDR1 SGHTA and CDR2 FQGTGA. Trimming took off 0 bases at V and 1 base at J, with 3 bases between the two ends. The CDR3 consists of 13 residues. In the study's own analysis: Reference gene primer amplification in the assay estimated nucleated cell counts. Libraries were prepared by immunoSEQ multiplex PCR; TCRdb keeps only in-frame clonotypes and omits some of them. Clone size and V and J calls were adopted from that table, with D and trimming inferred from the DNA. The repertoire has about 97,000 clones, more than 75% of them found once; the top ten carry 15% to 20%. The clonotype was recovered from a human donor in a cohort sampled during active COVID-19. The J gene is TRBJ1-1, the V gene TRBV7-3; D is unclear. Sequencing was carried out using peripheral blood. The CDR3 sequence: CASSLTQNTEAFF. The CDR3 nucleotides are TGTGCCAGCAGCTTAACACAGAACACTGAAGCTTTCTTT.